A selection of T cell receptor beta chains follows, all from one sample in a study of T cells in Graves' hyperthyroidism and ophthalmopathy. TCRdb called the multiplex PCR reads again in MiXCR, with one record for every CDR3 protein. The table shows some 370,000 distinct CDR3 sequences, with 11% to 15% occurring only once. The sequenced sample consisted of blood. These receptors were collected from a man in his forties or fifties with Graves' ophthalmopathy. Each CDR3 is given without its conserved first and last residue. Some rows have no size entry. The others give once, few or many, or a class for an expanded clone.

clone size | V gene | CDR3 protein
. | TRBV4-2 | ASSPPAGGAEQF
. | TRBV9 | ASSQGDLRAIEQF
many | TRBV15 | ATSTIPSASYNEQF
many | TRBV20-1 | SATGQGPGLNNEQF
many | TRBV27 | ASSRAGGSGNEQF
few | TRBV6-1 | ASSSWGTDTQY
few | TRBV12-5 | ASGLRQGYEQY
. | TRBV6-9 | ASSSGPSADT
. | TRBV18 | ASSPRMDRAGTQY
many | TRBV5-8 | ASSWKTGAAWNTEAF
. | TRBV19 | ASSPSGRRYEQY
many | TRBV6-1 | ASSDRQGGWNEQF
. | TRBV7-9 | ASSIEQGTGNTIY
many | TRBV20-1 | SAAQNNEQF